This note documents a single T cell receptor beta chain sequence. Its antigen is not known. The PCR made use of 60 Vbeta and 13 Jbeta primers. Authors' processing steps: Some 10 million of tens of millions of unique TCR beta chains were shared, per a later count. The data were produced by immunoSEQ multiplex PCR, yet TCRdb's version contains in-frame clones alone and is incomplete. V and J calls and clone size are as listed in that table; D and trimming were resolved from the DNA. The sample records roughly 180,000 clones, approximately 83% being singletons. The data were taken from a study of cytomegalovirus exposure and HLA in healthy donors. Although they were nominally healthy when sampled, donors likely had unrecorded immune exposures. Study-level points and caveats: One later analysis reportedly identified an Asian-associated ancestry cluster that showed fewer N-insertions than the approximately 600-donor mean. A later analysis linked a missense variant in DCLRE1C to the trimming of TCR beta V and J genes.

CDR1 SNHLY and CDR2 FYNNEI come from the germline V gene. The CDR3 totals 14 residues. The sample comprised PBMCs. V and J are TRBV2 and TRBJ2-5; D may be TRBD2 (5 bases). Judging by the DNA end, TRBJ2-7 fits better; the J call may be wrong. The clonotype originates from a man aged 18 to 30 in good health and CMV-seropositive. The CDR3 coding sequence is TGTGCCAGCAGTACTAGTGAGAGCCCCTACGAGCAGTACTTC. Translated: CASSTSESPYEQYF.